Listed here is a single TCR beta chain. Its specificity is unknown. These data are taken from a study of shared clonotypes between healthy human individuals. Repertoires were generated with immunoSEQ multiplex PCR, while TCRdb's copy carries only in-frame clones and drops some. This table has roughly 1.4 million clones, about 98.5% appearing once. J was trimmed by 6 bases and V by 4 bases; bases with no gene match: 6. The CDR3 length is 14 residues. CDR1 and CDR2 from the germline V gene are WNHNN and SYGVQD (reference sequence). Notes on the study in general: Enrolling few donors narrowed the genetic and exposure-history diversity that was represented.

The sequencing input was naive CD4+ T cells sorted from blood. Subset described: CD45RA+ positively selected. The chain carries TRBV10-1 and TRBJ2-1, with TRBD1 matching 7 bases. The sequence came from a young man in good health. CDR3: CASSARQGFNEQFF. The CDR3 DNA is TGCGCCAGCAGTGCACGACAGGGTTTCAATGAGCAGTTCTTC.